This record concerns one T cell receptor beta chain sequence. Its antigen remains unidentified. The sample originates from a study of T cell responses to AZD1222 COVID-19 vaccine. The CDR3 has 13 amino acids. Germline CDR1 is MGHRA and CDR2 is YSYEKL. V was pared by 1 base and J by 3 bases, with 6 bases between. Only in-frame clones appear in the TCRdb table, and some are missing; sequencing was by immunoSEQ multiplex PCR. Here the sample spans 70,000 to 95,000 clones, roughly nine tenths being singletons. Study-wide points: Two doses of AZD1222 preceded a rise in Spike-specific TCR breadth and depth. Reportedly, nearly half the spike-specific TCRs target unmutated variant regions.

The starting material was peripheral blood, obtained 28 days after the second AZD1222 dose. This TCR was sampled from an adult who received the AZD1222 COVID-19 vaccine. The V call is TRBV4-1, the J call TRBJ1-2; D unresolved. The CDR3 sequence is CASSQGLDYGYTF. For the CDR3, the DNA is TGCGCCAGCAGCCAAGGACTGGACTATGGCTACACCTTC.